This T cell receptor (beta chain) was identified in a study of TIL therapy for anti-PD-1-resistant metastatic lung cancer. Time point reported: pre-treatment sample, taken before nivolumab and TIL therapy. The tumor samples were excised metastases, mostly pleural nodules or supraclavicular lymph nodes. Germline V gives CDR1 SNHLY, CDR2 FYNNEI. The CDR3 is 13 amino acids. This clone was seen a few times. Mismatch with germline at one junction end may stem from a read error. The immunoSEQ assay was v3. Generated by immunoSEQ multiplex PCR, the TCRdb table keeps only in-frame clones and is missing some. The sample lists about 26,000 clones, roughly two thirds seen once, with 15% to 20% in the top ten.

The source was tumor tissue, collected at baseline. The rearrangement uses TRBV2 and TRBJ1-2, with a tentative D call TRBD1 (6 bases). This clonotype was obtained from a woman between 25 and 85 years old with non-small cell lung cancer. The CDR3 region is CASSETFSQGFPF. DNA for the CDR3: TGTGCCAGCAGCGAAACCTTCTCTCAGGGGTTCCCCTTC.